Each of the 32 T cell receptor beta chains below was sequenced from the same sample in a study of cytomegalovirus exposure and HLA in healthy donors. The PCR ran on 60 Vbeta and 13 Jbeta primers. Profiled with immunoSEQ multiplex PCR; TCRdb holds only in-frame clones, not every one. This repertoire shows 130,000 or so clones, roughly 70% found once; its top ten account for around 7%. Sequencing was carried out using PBMCs. The receptors stem from a man aged 35-49 years in good health and CMV-seropositive.

The V and J genes are TRBV28 and TRBJ2-3; TRBD2 aligns across 10 bases. With 5 bases clipped from V and 6 bases from J, the junction kept 11 bases outside the gene matches. CDR3 size: 16 residues. From germline, CDR1 is MDHEN and CDR2 SYDVKM. Here the CDR3 DNA reads TGTGCCAGCAGTCCGACGAGCGGGGGGGCCGTTGATACGCAGTATTTT. This gives the protein CASSPTSGGAVDTQYF.

This clone turned up a few times. The chain employs TRBV2 and TRBJ1-1; a weak D match, TRBD1 (6 bases). Trimming removed 2 bases at V and 1 base at J, with 11 bases between. Germline V gene sequence: CDR1 SNHLY, CDR2 FYNNEI. CDR3 size: 15 residues. This chain's CDR3 is CASSERGGWNTEAFF. The DNA of the CDR3 is TGTGCCAGCAGTGAACGGGGGGGCTGGAACACTGAAGCTTTCTTT. Full variable domain (missing parts from reference TRBV2 and TRBJ1-1): EPEVTQTPSHQVTQMGQEVILRCVPISNHLYFYWYRQILGQKVEFLVSFYNNEISEKSEIFDDQFSVERPDGSNFTLKIRSTKLEDSAMYFCASSERGGWNTEAFFGQGTRLTVV.

The chain recombines TRBV10-1 with TRBJ2-1; 7 positions agree with TRBD1. The germline gives CDR1 WNHNN, CDR2 SYGVQD (reference sequence). V lost 4 bases, J lost 7 bases, and 4 bases stayed unmatched. The CDR3 is 13 residues long. CDR3 protein: CASSGTGENEQFF. The CDR3, as DNA: TGCGCCAGCAGTGGTACAGGGGAAAATGAGCAGTTCTTC.

The gene calls are TRBV7-6 and TRBJ1-1; D might be TRBD1 (6 bases). CDR1 SGHVS and CDR2 FNYEAQ come from the germline V gene. The CDR3 consists of 14 residues. The V and J ends lost 5 bases and 1 base respectively, with 11 bases between them. The CDR3 bases are TGTGCCAGCAGCCCTAGGACAGCGAACACTGAAGCTTTCTTT. It is translated as CASSPRTANTEAFF. The full variable domain, completed using reference TRBV7-6 and TRBJ1-1, is GAGVSQSPRYKVTKRGQDVALRCDPISGHVSLYWYRQALGQGPEFLTYFNYEAQQDKSGLPNDRFSAERPEGSISTLTIQRTEQRDSAMYRCASSPRTANTEAFFGQGTRLTVV.

The rearrangement joins TRBV10-3 to TRBJ2-7; TRBD1 agrees at 11 bases. V shed 3 bases and J 7 bases; nucleotides not matched to a gene: 8. Germline V lookup: CDR1 ENHRY, CDR2 SYGVKD. The CDR3 totals 15 residues. The DNA for the CDR3 is TGTGCCATCAGTGAACGTGGGACAGGGGGAGGTGAGCAGTACTTC. Amino acids: CAISERGTGGGEQYF.

V is TRBV5-6 and J is TRBJ2-7; D unclear. Per germline, CDR1 SGHDT and CDR2 YYEEEE. The V gene lost 2 bases and the J gene lost 0 bases, with 6 bases spanning the gap. This CDR3 comprises 13 residues. The CDR3 sequence is CASSFSRSYEQYF. CDR3 coding DNA: TGTGCCAGCAGCTTTAGCCGCTCCTACGAGCAGTACTTC.

The sample holds a few counts of this clone. This chain connects TRBV7-9 to TRBJ2-7; 14 bases match TRBD2. V was clipped by 5 bases and J by 3 bases; unmatched bases: 3. This CDR3 is 15 amino acids long. Germline CDR1 SEHNR, CDR2 FQNEAQ (reference sequence). In DNA form, the CDR3 reads TGTGCCAGCAGCCTTGGGACTAGCGGGGGCTACGAGCAGTACTTC. It specifies CASSLGTSGGYEQYF.

The genes are TRBV5-1 and TRBJ1-2, with D possibly matching TRBD1 (5 bases). V was trimmed by 4 bases and J by 3 bases, leaving 7 bases between them. This CDR3 is built from 12 residues. Germline CDR1 reads SGHRS; CDR2 reads YFSETQ. The CDR3 region is CASSDRYYGYTF. CDR3 bases: TGCGCCAGCAGCGACAGATACTATGGCTACACCTTC.

The rearrangement joins TRBV9 to TRBJ2-1, with a weak D call TRBD1 (6 bases). Trimming cost V 1 base and J 4 bases, with 12 bases left between them. Germline CDR1 and CDR2: SGDLS and YYNGEE. There are 15 residues in the CDR3. This chain's CDR3 is CASSVTGTRYNEQFF. CDR3 DNA sequence: TGTGCCAGCAGCGTAACAGGGACAAGATACAATGAGCAGTTCTTC.

Written as DNA, the CDR3 is TGCGCCAGCAGCTTGACGGTCCAGGGTGATGGCTACACCTTC. Its translation is CASSLTVQGDGYTF. The V call is TRBV5-1, the J call TRBJ1-2; D may be TRBD1 (5 bases). The CDR3 extends over 14 amino acids. V lost 1 base to trimming and J lost 6 bases, with 13 bases between them. CDR1 and CDR2 from the germline V gene are SGHRS and YFSETQ.

The V call is TRBV7-2, the J call TRBJ2-7; no clear D. The CDR3 has 13 amino acids. Per germline, CDR1 SGHTA and CDR2 FQGNSA. V was trimmed by 5 bases and J by 2 bases, leaving 10 bases between them. The CDR3 spells CASSPSGPYEQYF. The CDR3 region has the DNA TGTGCCAGCAGCCCAAGTGGCCCCTACGAGCAGTACTTC.

This clone was observed a handful of times. This chain links TRBV9 with TRBJ1-3; 9 bases fit TRBD1. Germline values: CDR1 SGDLS, CDR2 YYNGEE. The ends lost 3 bases at V and 4 bases at J; junction bases unmatched: 8. This CDR3 is 16 amino acids long. The CDR3 DNA is TGTGCCAGCAGCGGAGAAGGGACAGGGTCGGGAAACACCATATATTTT. The encoded protein is CASSGEGTGSGNTIYF.

This chain uses TRBV10-3 with TRBJ2-7, with a weak D call TRBD1 (5 bases). The germline V gene encodes CDR1 ENHRY and CDR2 SYGVKD. V lost 7 bases and J 1 base, leaving 11 bases between the germline ends. This CDR3 has 13 amino acids. The CDR3 region is CAITPTGSYEQYF. The CDR3 nucleotides read TGTGCCATCACCCCCACAGGTTCCTACGAGCAGTACTTC.

This chain joins TRBV28 and TRBJ2-5, with a weak D call TRBD1 (5 bases). The V end lost 5 bases, the J end lost 1 base, and 20 bases lay between the germline ends. The CDR3 is made up of 17 amino acids. CDR1 MDHEN and CDR2 SYDVKM come from the germline V gene. Here the CDR3 reads CASSPPPDTYFQETQYF. The CDR3 bases are TGTGCCAGCAGTCCCCCCCCGGACACGTATTTCCAAGAGACCCAGTACTTC.

The V call is TRBV28, the J call TRBJ1-2; D perhaps matches TRBD1 (5 bases). Germline CDR1 reads MDHEN; CDR2 reads SYDVKM. There are 15 residues in the CDR3. Trimming shortened V by 5 bases and J by 6 bases, and 19 bases separated the two germline ends. In DNA, the CDR3 is TGTGCCAGCAGTGACGGGCGCAGGGAATTCGATGGCTACACCTTC. This sequence encodes CASSDGRREFDGYTF.

This clone was seen a handful of times. The genes are TRBV7-6 and TRBJ2-3; 13 nucleotides line up with TRBD2. From germline, CDR1 is SGHVS and CDR2 FNYEAQ. The CDR3 spans 21 residues. Trimming removed 6 bases from V and 6 bases from J; junction bases left unmatched: 24. The CDR3 is CASSWPAGLAGDRDSLDTQYF. CDR3 sequence (DNA): TGTGCCAGCAGTTGGCCGGCCGGACTAGCGGGGGATCGTGATTCACTTGATACGCAGTATTTT.

This clone was found a few times. The chain has TRBV28 and TRBJ1-5; no clear D. Trimming left V 2 bases short and J 3 bases short, with 8 bases between. This CDR3 spans 14 amino acids. Germline loops: CDR1 MDHEN, CDR2 SYDVKM. The CDR3: CASSLRSVNQPQHF. CDR3 sequence (DNA): TGTGCCAGCAGTTTACGGTCGGTCAATCAGCCCCAGCATTTT. Combining the CDR3 with reference TRBV28 and TRBJ1-5 gives the whole variable domain DVKVTQSSRYLVKRTGEKVFLECVQDMDHENMFWYRQDPGLGLRLIYFSYDVKMKEKGDIPEGYSVSREKKERFSLILESASTNQTSMYLCASSLRSVNQPQHFGDGTRLSIL.

This chain links TRBV10-2 with TRBJ2-5; possible D gene TRBD2, 7 bases. CDR1 and CDR2 from the germline V gene are WSHSY and SAAADI. V shed 0 bases and J shed 4 bases, with 18 bases lying between them. The CDR3 totals 17 residues. The CDR3 bases are TGCGCCAGCAGTGAGTCGGGGGGGGGCAGGGAAAGAGAGACCCAGTACTTC. Its protein product is CASSESGGGRERETQYF.

The rearrangement joins TRBV20-1 to TRBJ2-7, with D possibly matching TRBD1 (5 bases). This CDR3 has 11 amino acids. Looked up from germline, CDR1 is DFQATT and CDR2 is SNEGSKA (reference sequence). The V end was cut by 4 bases, the J end by 5 bases, with 9 bases between. CDR3 residues: CSATTGDEQYF. CDR3 sequence (DNA): TGCAGTGCTACTACAGGTGACGAGCAGTACTTC.

This sequence joins TRBV9 and TRBJ2-7; 10 positions match TRBD1. Germline V gene sequence: CDR1 SGDLS, CDR2 YYNGEE. The CDR3 covers 16 residues. V was pared by 1 base and J by 5 bases, with 9 bases of the junction left unmatched. CDR3 region: CASSVFSWDRGDEQYF. Here the CDR3 DNA reads TGTGCCAGCAGCGTATTCTCTTGGGACAGGGGCGACGAGCAGTACTTC. Full variable domain (missing parts from reference TRBV9 and TRBJ2-7): DSGVTQTPKHLITATGQRVTLRCSPRSGDLSVYWYQQSLDQGLQFLIQYYNGEERAKGNILERFSAQQFPDLHSELNLSSLELGDSALYFCASSVFSWDRGDEQYFGPGTRLTVT.

The genes are TRBV28 and TRBJ1-2, with 9 bases lining up with TRBD1. The CDR3 has 15 residues. The trim removed 6 bases at V and 3 bases at J, leaving 8 bases unmatched. Germline-derived CDR1 and CDR2 are MDHEN and SYDVKM. For the CDR3, the DNA is TGTGCCAGCAGAAAAGGACAGGGGAGGGACTATGGCTACACCTTC. Translation gives CASRKGQGRDYGYTF.

Only a few counts were recorded for this clone. An end of the junction does not agree with germline; a read error may underlie this. The genes are TRBV7-9 and TRBJ2-5, with TRBD2 identical over 9 bases. This CDR3 is built from 17 residues. CDR1 is SEHNR, CDR2 FQNEAQ, per germline (reference sequence). The CDR3 bases are TGTTCCAGCAGCCCCAAACTATCACTAGCGGGCGGAGAGACCCAGTACTTC. It yields the protein CSSSPKLSLAGGETQYF.

This chain uses TRBV27 with TRBJ2-7, with D uncertain. Trimming took off 0 bases at V and 6 bases at J, with 9 bases between the two ends. The germline V gene has CDR1 MNHEY and CDR2 SMNVEV (reference sequence). The CDR3 sequence is 13 residues long. CDR3 bases: TGTGCCAGCAGTTTATCGTACCTAGGCGAGCAGTACTTC. Translation gives CASSLSYLGEQYF.

The chain joins TRBV7-2 to TRBJ2-5, with 11 bases aligning to TRBD2. CDR1 is SGHTA and CDR2 is FQGNSA in the germline V gene. The CDR3 sequence is 16 residues long. V was pared by 0 bases and J by 5 bases, with 5 bases of the junction left unmatched. The CDR3 spells CASSLAKTSGVETQYF. In DNA form, the CDR3 reads TGTGCCAGCAGCTTAGCGAAGACTAGCGGGGTCGAGACCCAGTACTTC.

The chain combines TRBV30 with TRBJ2-7; 8 bases are shared with TRBD1. The germline gives CDR1 GTSNPN, CDR2 SVGIG (reference sequence). The CDR3 is 11 amino acids. The DNA of the CDR3 is TGTGCGTACAGGGGGGACTACGAGCAGTACTTC. Its protein product is CAYRGDYEQYF.

This clone was seen a single time. The V and J genes are TRBV5-1 and TRBJ2-7; tentative D call: TRBD2 (5 bases). The V end lost 5 bases, the J end lost 0 bases, and 9 bases lay between the germline ends. Germline CDR1 reads SGHRS; CDR2 reads YFSETQ. The length of the CDR3 is 13 residues. The CDR3 nucleotides read TGCGCCAGCAGGGACGAGGGCTCCTACGAGCAGTACTTC. Amino acid sequence: CASRDEGSYEQYF.

The chain has TRBV5-1 and TRBJ2-1, with D possibly TRBD1 on 6 matching bases. The germline V and J ends were trimmed by 4 bases and 7 bases, with 18 bases remaining between them. CDR1 and CDR2 from the germline V gene are SGHRS and YFSETQ. This CDR3 has 15 residues. CDR3 amino acids: CASSRDTAAMNEQFF. The CDR3 DNA is TGCGCCAGCAGCCGGGACACCGCAGCGATGAATGAGCAGTTCTTC.

The V call is TRBV7-2, the J call TRBJ2-3; D perhaps matches TRBD1 (6 bases). The ends were cut back, 0 bases at V and 1 base at J, with 11 bases in the middle. The CDR3 runs to 16 residues. CDR1 is SGHTA and CDR2 is FQGNSA in the germline V gene. The DNA of the CDR3 is TGTGCCAGCAGCTTAGCGTTGACAGGCCGCACAGATACGCAGTATTTT. Amino acid sequence: CASSLALTGRTDTQYF.

The chain is built from TRBV7-2 and TRBJ2-5; 10 bases map to TRBD1. With V trimmed by 8 bases and J by 4 bases, 7 bases remained unmatched. Germline CDR1 reads SGHTA; CDR2 reads FQGNSA. The CDR3 totals 14 residues. This chain's CDR3 is CASRTGGLSETQYF. CDR3 coding DNA: TGTGCCAGCCGGACAGGGGGATTATCAGAGACCCAGTACTTC.

J is TRBJ2-1 and V is TRBV19; D is undetermined. The germline gives CDR1 LNHDA, CDR2 SQIVND (reference sequence). V dropped 1 base and J dropped 0 bases, with 4 bases sitting between them. This CDR3 region has 14 residues. CDR3 nucleotides: TGTGCCAGTAGTATAGCAGGCTCCTACAATGAGCAGTTCTTC. As protein: CASSIAGSYNEQFF.

V gene TRBV28 combines with J gene TRBJ1-5; tentative D call: TRBD1 (6 bases). Germline V CDR1 and CDR2: MDHEN, SYDVKM. The CDR3 covers 15 residues. With 6 bases removed from V and 2 bases from J, the gap between germline ends came to 14 bases. DNA of the CDR3: TGTGCCAGCAGGGGGATACACAGGGGCAATCAGCCCCAGCATTTT. This sequence encodes CASRGIHRGNQPQHF.

This clone was recorded only once. V is TRBV7-9 and J is TRBJ1-6; 7 bases line up with TRBD1. The CDR3 has 17 amino acids. The V and J ends lost 3 bases and 5 bases, in that order; junction bases with no gene match: 10. Germline V lookup: CDR1 SEHNR, CDR2 FQNEAQ (reference sequence). CDR3 region: CASSFRPEGQNNSPLHF. The CDR3 DNA reads as TGTGCCAGCAGCTTTCGGCCCGAGGGACAGAATAATTCACCCCTCCACTTT.